This entry concerns a single T cell receptor beta chain. Its cognate antigen is unknown. All donors participated as healthy donors of bone marrow. These data are taken from a study of cytomegalovirus exposure and HLA in healthy donors. Study observations and caveats: CMV serostatus was the sole immune exposure information available. When analyzed later, a missense DCLRE1C variant was found to be linked to TCR beta V- and J-gene trimming.

13 Jbeta primers and 60 Vbeta primers were used for the PCR. In the original workflow: Later analysis identified 80 million to 90 million unique TCR beta chains, 9 million to 13 million shared. Sequenced by immunoSEQ multiplex PCR; TCRdb stores in-frame clones only, minus some. V and J calls and clone size follow that table, whereas D and trimming were derived from the DNA. The sample consists of some 170,000 clones, under 85% of them appearing once. The CDR3 runs 15 residues. V lost 6 bases to trimming and J lost 8 bases, with 17 bases between them. Germline V gene sequence: CDR1 SGHDN, CDR2 FVKESK. The chain is built from TRBV14 and TRBJ1-6, with D perhaps matching TRBD1 (6 bases). The sample was PBMCs. The receptor comes from a male donor in good health and CMV-seronegative. CDR3 amino acids: CASRPSGGPHSPLHF. As DNA, the CDR3 is TGTGCCAGCAGGCCCTCGGGGGGGCCACATTCACCCCTCCACTTT.